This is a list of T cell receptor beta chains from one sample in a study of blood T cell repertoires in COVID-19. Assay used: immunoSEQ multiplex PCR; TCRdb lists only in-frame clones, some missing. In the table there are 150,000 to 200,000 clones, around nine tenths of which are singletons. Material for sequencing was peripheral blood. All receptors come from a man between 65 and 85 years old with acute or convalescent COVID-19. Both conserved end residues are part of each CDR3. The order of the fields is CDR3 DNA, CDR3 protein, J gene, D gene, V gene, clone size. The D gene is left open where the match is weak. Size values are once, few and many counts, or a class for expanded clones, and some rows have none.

TGTGCCAGCAGAGGGACAGGGTGGTTTACTGAAGCTTTCTTT CASRGTGWFTEAFF TRBJ1-1 TRBD1 TRBV2 .
TGTGCCAGCAGAGAGCAAACGGGGTCTTACACTGAAGCTTTCTTT CASREQTGSYTEAFF TRBJ1-1 . TRBV7-2 .
TGTGCCAGCAGTCTAGCGGGAGGTGAGCAGTTCTTC CASSLAGGEQFF TRBJ2-1 TRBD2 TRBV7-3 .
TGTGCCAGCAGCGCCGACAGGGGCGCAGCTTTCTTT CASSADRGAAFF TRBJ1-1 TRBD1 TRBV5-6 .
TGTGCCAGCAGTTTAAGCGGGAATAATGAGCAGTTCTTC CASSLSGNNEQFF TRBJ2-1 TRBD2 TRBV27 .
TGTGCCAGCAGTTGGTTAGCGGACACCGGGGAGCTGTTTTTT CASSWLADTGELFF TRBJ2-2 . TRBV6-5 .
TGTGCCATCAGGGGACTAGCGGGTTACAATGAGCAGTTCTTC CAIRGLAGYNEQFF TRBJ2-1 TRBD2 TRBV10-3 once
TGTGCCAGCAGTGAGGTCCCTAATACGAACTATGGCTACACCTTC CASSEVPNTNYGYTF TRBJ1-2 . TRBV6-1 .
TGTGCCAGCAGCGTCGGGGGGAACTATGGCTACACCTTC CASSVGGNYGYTF TRBJ1-2 . TRBV7-2 .
TGTGCCAGCAGCTTAGATCGGGGTCGGGAGCTGTTTTTT CASSLDRGRELFF TRBJ2-2 . TRBV7-3 .
TGCGCCAGCAGCTTGGGTGCGGGAGCGGGAGATACGCAGTATTTT CASSLGAGAGDTQYF TRBJ2-3 TRBD2 TRBV5-1 .
TGCGCCAGCAGCCAAGAGGTCAGGGTGTGGGGCACTGAAGCTTTCTTT CASSQEVRVWGTEAFF TRBJ1-1 . TRBV4-3 .
TGTGCCAGCAGCAAAGGGGGCCAGGGTGGCATTCAGTACTTC CASSKGGQGGIQYF TRBJ2-4 TRBD1 TRBV5-8 .
TGTGCCAGTGCTACCGGGACAGGGAACACAGATACGCAGTATTTT CASATGTGNTDTQYF TRBJ2-3 TRBD1 TRBV19 .
TGCGCCAGCAGCTTAGCAGGGGAGTTGTATCAGCCCCAGCATTTT CASSLAGELYQPQHF TRBJ1-5 . TRBV5-1 .
TGTGCCAGCAGCGTAGGCGGGAAAAGCACAGATACGCAGTATTTT CASSVGGKSTDTQYF TRBJ2-3 . TRBV5-4 once
TGTGCCAGCAGCCACACGGAGGGAGCTGAAGCTTTCTTT CASSHTEGAEAFF TRBJ1-1 . TRBV3-1/TRBV3-2 few
TGTGCCACCAGCAGAGGCGGGGTTTCGGGAAACACCATATATTTT CATSRGGVSGNTIYF TRBJ1-3 . TRBV15 .
TGTGCCAGCAGTGTAGTTGGCTACACCTTC CASSVVGYTF TRBJ1-2 . TRBV6-4 once
TGTGCCAGCTCACCGAGATTAGGGGACTACAATGAGCAGTTCTTC CASSPRLGDYNEQFF TRBJ2-1 . TRBV18 .
TGTGCCAGCAGCTCGAGGACAGGGCCTACCTACGAGCAGTACTTC CASSSRTGPTYEQYF TRBJ2-7 TRBD1 TRBV7-2 once
TGTGCCAGCAGCCCGGACAGGGGGGCACCCCTCCACTTT CASSPDRGAPLHF TRBJ1-6 TRBD1 TRBV28 .
TGTGCCAGCAGCCCCATCGCCCGGGGCTACACCTTC CASSPIARGYTF TRBJ1-2 . TRBV7-9 .
TGCGCCAGCAGCCAAGATCCGGGGGGTTGGGAGACCCAGTACTTC CASSQDPGGWETQYF TRBJ2-5 TRBD2 TRBV4-1 .
TGTGCCTGGAGTGTGATGAGCTCTGGAAACACCATATATTTT CAWSVMSSGNTIYF TRBJ1-3 . TRBV30 .
TGTGCCAGCTCCCTTCTCCGGGAAGCTGGGGGCCCAGATACGCAGTATTTT CASSLLREAGGPDTQYF TRBJ2-3 . TRBV28 .
TGTGCCATAGGGGGCTGGTCCTACAATGAGCAGTTCTTC CAIGGWSYNEQFF TRBJ2-1 TRBD1 TRBV28 once
TGCAGCGTTGCCCACAGGTTCGGAGACACTGAAGCTTTCTTT CSVAHRFGDTEAFF TRBJ1-1 . TRBV29-1 .
TGTGCCAGCAGCGTAGTAGGCGGCAACACTGAAGCTTTCTTT CASSVVGGNTEAFF TRBJ1-1 . TRBV9 few
TGCGCCAGCAGCTTCGGGACAGGGGTCTCCTACGAGCAGTACTTC CASSFGTGVSYEQYF TRBJ2-7 TRBD1 TRBV5-1 .
TGTGCCAGCGAGGGGGACAACGATGGCTACACCTTC CASEGDNDGYTF TRBJ1-2 . TRBV7-2 .
TGTGCCACCAGTGATCGGATTCAGCAGCGGGGAAAACTGTTTTTT CATSDRIQQRGKLFF TRBJ1-4 . TRBV24-1 once
TGCGCCAGCCCCCGGGACAAAGTAAATACGCAGTATTTT CASPRDKVNTQYF TRBJ2-3 . TRBV10-1 once
TGCGCCAGCAGCCGCGGACAGGTTGGGGACGAGCAGTACTTC CASSRGQVGDEQYF TRBJ2-7 TRBD1 TRBV5-1 .
TGTGCCAGCTCAAGGCAGGGCGGAGAGCAGCCCCAGCATTTT CASSRQGGEQPQHF TRBJ1-5 . TRBV18 .
TGTGCCAGCAGCCTCGGACTAGCGGGGGGGCCGAGTACGCAGTATTTT CASSLGLAGGPSTQYF TRBJ2-3 TRBD2 TRBV5-4 .